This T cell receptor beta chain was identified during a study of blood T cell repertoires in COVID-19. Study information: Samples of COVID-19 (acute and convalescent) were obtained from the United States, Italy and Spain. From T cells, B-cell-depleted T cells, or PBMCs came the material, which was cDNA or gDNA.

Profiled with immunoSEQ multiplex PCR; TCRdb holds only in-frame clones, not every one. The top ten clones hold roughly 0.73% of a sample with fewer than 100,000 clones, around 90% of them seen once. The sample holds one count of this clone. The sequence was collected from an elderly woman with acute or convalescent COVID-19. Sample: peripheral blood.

The CDR3 nucleotides are TGTGCCAGCAGCCCCCGTTACAGCAACTATGGCTACACCTTC. Protein product: CASSPRYSNYGYTF. V usage is TRBV3-1 (or the pseudogene TRBV3-2) and J usage is TRBJ1-2; D unresolved. This CDR3 region has 14 residues. The V end was cut by 4 bases, the J end by 2 bases, with 11 bases between. Germline loops: CDR1 LGHDT, CDR2 YNNKEL (reference sequence).